This is a list of T cell receptor beta chains from one sample in a study of monozygotic twins with inflammatory bowel disease. TCRdb reanalyzed the 5' RACE reads, giving one entry per CDR3 protein sequence and no DNA. The listing records about 43,000 distinct CDR3 sequences. The sequenced material came from blood. These receptors originate from a human donor with ulcerative colitis or Crohn's disease, or a healthy co-twin of an affected twin (not recorded which). Both conserved end residues are part of each CDR3.

v_gene	j_gene	CDR3aa
TRBV10-1	TRBJ2-5	CASSESARQETQYF
TRBV18	TRBJ2-1	CASSHEGDSQGYKFF
TRBV15	TRBJ2-7	CATSRGTSGVGEQYF
TRBV14	TRBJ2-1	CASSLLLAGAEQFF
TRBV12-3/TRBV12-4	TRBJ2-1	CASTVGLVQFF
TRBV29-1	TRBJ2-5	CSVEGDQGVQETQYF
TRBV5-1	TRBJ1-2	CASSLDVRGSYTF
TRBV29-1	TRBJ2-5	CSATGQVFETQYF
TRBV2	TRBJ2-1	CASNGTGGELYNEQFF
TRBV30	TRBJ1-3	CAWIPILDGARNTIYF
TRBV19	TRBJ1-1	CASSIGTAGTEAFF
TRBV12-3/TRBV12-4	TRBJ2-5	CASSTRLAGALSTQYF
TRBV20-1	TRBJ2-5	CSARRGSGMREETQYF
TRBV28	TRBJ1-1	CASSSTGGRDTEAFF